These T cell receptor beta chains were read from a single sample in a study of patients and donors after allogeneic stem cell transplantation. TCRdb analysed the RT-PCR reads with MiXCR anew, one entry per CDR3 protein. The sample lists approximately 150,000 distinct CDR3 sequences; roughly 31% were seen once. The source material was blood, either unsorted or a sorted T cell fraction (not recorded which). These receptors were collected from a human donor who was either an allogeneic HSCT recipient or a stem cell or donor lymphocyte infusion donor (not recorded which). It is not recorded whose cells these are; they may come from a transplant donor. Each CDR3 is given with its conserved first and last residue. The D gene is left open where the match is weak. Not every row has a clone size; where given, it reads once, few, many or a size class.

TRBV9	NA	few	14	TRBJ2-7	TGTGCCAGCAGCGTAGCGGTCTCGTCCTACGAGCAGTACTTC	CASSVAVSSYEQYF
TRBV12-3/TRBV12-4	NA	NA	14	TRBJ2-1	TGTGCCAGCAGTTTAACACCCGGGGCAAGCGAGCAGTTCTTC	CASSLTPGASEQFF
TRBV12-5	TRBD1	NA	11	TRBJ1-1	TGTGCTAGTGGTACCGGACAGGGAGCTTTCTTT	CASGTGQGAFF
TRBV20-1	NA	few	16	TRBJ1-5	TGCAGTGCTAGGGGGTCCAGGGGAGGGAGCAATCAGCCCCAGCATTTT	CSARGSRGGSNQPQHF
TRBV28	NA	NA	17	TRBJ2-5	TGTGCCAGCAGTTTATGGTCGGTTACAGGGTACCAAGAGACCCAGTACTTC	CASSLWSVTGYQETQYF
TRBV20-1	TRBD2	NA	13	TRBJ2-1	TGCAGTGCTAGAGGGACTAGCGCGGAAGAGCAGTTCTTC	CSARGTSAEEQFF
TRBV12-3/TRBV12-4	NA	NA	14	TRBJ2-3	TGTGCCAGCAGTTCCCGGACCAGCACAGATACGCAGTATTTT	CASSSRTSTDTQYF
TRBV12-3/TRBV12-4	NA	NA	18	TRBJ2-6	TGTGCCAGCAGTTTAGCCGGGGGCCTTTACTCTGGGGCCAACGTCCTGACTTTC	CASSLAGGLYSGANVLTF
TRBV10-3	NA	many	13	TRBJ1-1	TGTGCCATCAGTCCCGCGGGAGGGACTGAAGCTTTCTTT	CAISPAGGTEAFF
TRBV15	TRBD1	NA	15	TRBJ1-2	TGTGCCACCAGCAGGGAATCACAGGGGGCAGCTGGCTACACCTTC	CATSRESQGAAGYTF
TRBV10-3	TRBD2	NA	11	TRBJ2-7	TGTGCCGGGGGAGGGTTCTACGAGCAGTACTTC	CAGGGFYEQYF
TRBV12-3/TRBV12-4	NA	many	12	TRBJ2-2	TGCGCCAGCAGCTTGAACACCGGGGAGCTGTTTTTT	CASSLNTGELFF
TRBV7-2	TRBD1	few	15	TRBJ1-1	TGTGCCAGCAGCCCTAGGGGGACAGGGTACACTGAAGCTTTCTTT	CASSPRGTGYTEAFF
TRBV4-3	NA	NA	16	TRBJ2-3	TGCGCCAGCAGCCATGGGAGCGGCCGGGCCCAGGTTACGCAGTATTTT	CASSHGSGRAQVTQYF